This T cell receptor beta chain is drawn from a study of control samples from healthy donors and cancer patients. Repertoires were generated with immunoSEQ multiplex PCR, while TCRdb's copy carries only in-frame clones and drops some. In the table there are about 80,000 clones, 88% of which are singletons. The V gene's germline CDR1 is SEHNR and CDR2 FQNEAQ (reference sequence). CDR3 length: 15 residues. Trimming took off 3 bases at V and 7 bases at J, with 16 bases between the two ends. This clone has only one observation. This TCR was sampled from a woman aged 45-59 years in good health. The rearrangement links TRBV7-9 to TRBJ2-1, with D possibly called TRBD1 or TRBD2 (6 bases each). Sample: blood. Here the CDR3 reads CASSFEGGHINEQFF. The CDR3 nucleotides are TGTGCCAGCAGCTTCGAGGGGGGCCATATAAATGAGCAGTTCTTC.